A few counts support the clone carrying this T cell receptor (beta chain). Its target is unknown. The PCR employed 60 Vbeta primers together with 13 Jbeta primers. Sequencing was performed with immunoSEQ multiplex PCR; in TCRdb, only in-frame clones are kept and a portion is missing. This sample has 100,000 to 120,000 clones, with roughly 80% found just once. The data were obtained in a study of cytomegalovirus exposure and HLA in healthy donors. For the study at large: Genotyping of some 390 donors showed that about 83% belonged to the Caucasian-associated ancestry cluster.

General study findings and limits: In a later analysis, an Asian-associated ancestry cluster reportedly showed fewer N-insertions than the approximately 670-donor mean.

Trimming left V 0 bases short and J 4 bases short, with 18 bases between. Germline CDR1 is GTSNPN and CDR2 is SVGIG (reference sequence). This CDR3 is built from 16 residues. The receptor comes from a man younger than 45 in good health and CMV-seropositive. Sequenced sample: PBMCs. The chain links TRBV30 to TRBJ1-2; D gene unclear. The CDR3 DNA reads TGTGCCTGGAGTGTACTAGACGCTAAGTTAACCTATGGCTACACCTTC. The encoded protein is CAWSVLDAKLTYGYTF.